The 16 T cell receptor beta chains below come from one sample, sequenced in a study of T-cell reconstitution after alpha-beta-depleted transplantation in children. A TCRbeta library incorporating unique molecular identifiers was prepared. A single record per CDR3 protein comes from TCRdb applying MiXCR to the PCR reads. The table shows fewer than 150,000 distinct CDR3 sequences, with roughly 9% occurring only once. The source material was PBMCs, mostly from graft donor cells, sampled 180 days after TCRalphabeta/CD19-depleted stem cell transplant. The origin of the receptors is a girl under three years old who had a stem cell transplant for combined immunodeficiency, so the T cells may come from the graft donor.

J is TRBJ2-1 and V is TRBV30; D is unclear. Germline V gene lookup returns CDR1 GTSNPN and CDR2 SVGIG (reference sequence). This CDR3 has 11 amino acids. V was trimmed by 1 base and J by 10 bases, leaving 8 bases between them. This CDR3 is CAWSDFSEQFF. Here the CDR3 DNA reads TGTGCCTGGAGTGACTTTTCCGAGCAGTTCTTC.

This clonotype was seen more than once but under ten times. This sequence joins TRBV7-2 and TRBJ2-5, with D possibly matching TRBD1 (6 bases). Germline CDR1 SGHTA, CDR2 FQGNSA. The CDR3 length is 12 residues. Trimming pared 4 bases from V and 5 bases from J, leaving 8 bases between. CDR3 sequence (DNA): TGTGCCAGCAGCTATAGGGGGGAGACCCAGTACTTC. The encoded protein is CASSYRGETQYF.

This clonotype was seen a handful of times. The V call is TRBV12-3 or TRBV12-4, the J call TRBJ1-3; unclear D gene. The V gene lost 2 bases and the J gene lost 0 bases, with 2 bases spanning the gap. The CDR3 covers 13 residues. The CDR3 DNA reads as TGTGCCAGCAGTTTAACCTCTGGAAACACCATATATTTT. Its translation is CASSLTSGNTIYF.

This clonotype was seen repeatedly, ten times or more. The rearrangement joins TRBV12-3 or TRBV12-4 to TRBJ2-1; 11 bases map to TRBD2. V shed 2 bases and J 8 bases; nucleotides not matched to a gene: 11. The CDR3 covers 17 residues. DNA of the CDR3: TGTGCCAGCAGTTTATGGACTAGCGGGTTAATAGGCGATGAGCAGTTCTTC. This encodes CASSLWTSGLIGDEQFF.

This clonotype was found a few times. For the CDR3, the DNA is TGTGCCAGCAGCTCGGTACTAGACAGCGACTACAATGAGCAGTTCTTC. Its protein is CASSSVLDSDYNEQFF. This chain links TRBV5-6 with TRBJ2-1, with D perhaps TRBD1 or TRBD2 (5 bases each). With 3 bases removed from V and 3 bases from J, the gap between germline ends came to 16 bases. Germline-derived CDR1 and CDR2 are SGHDT and YYEEEE. The CDR3 sequence is 16 residues long.

The chain is built from TRBV20-1 and TRBJ1-6, with 8 bases lining up with TRBD1. This CDR3 spans 14 amino acids. Germline CDR1 DFQATT, CDR2 SNEGSKA (reference sequence). With 5 bases clipped from V and 7 bases from J, the junction kept 7 bases outside the gene matches. This chain's CDR3 is CSAEDRERNSPLHF. CDR3 bases: TGCAGTGCTGAGGACAGGGAGCGCAATTCACCCCTCCACTTT.

Notes on this clonotype: A much more abundant neighbour one base away suggests this may be a read error. The genes are TRBV20-1 and TRBJ2-7, with 7 bases fitting TRBD1. Germline V gene data show CDR1 as DFQATT and CDR2 as SNEGSKA (reference sequence). This CDR3 spans 12 amino acids. For the CDR3, the DNA is TGCAGTGCTAGGGGACAGACTTACGAGCAGCACTTC. Translated, it gives CSARGQTYEQHF.

This chain links TRBV6-1 with TRBJ2-7; 7 positions agree with TRBD2. This CDR3 has 15 residues. The J segment lost 4 bases and the V segment lost 5 bases, leaving 11 bases of the junction unmatched. Germline lookup yields CDR1 MNHNS and CDR2 SASEGT. The CDR3 loop reads CASSLSGTVYYEQYF. In nucleotides, the CDR3 is TGTGCCAGCAGTCTAAGCGGGACCGTGTATTACGAGCAGTACTTC.

This clonotype was recorded a few times. This rearrangement joins TRBV7-2 to TRBJ2-5; 9 nucleotides align to TRBD1. V shed 1 base, J shed 1 base, and the junction held 1 base outside the gene matches. This CDR3 is 15 amino acids long. Germline V gives CDR1 SGHTA, CDR2 FQGNSA. The CDR3 nucleotides are TGTGCCAGCAGCTTAGAGGGACAGGGCCAAGAGACCCAGTACTTC. Protein product: CASSLEGQGQETQYF.

V gene TRBV7-9 combines with J gene TRBJ2-2; D is unclear. Germline V lookup: CDR1 SEHNR, CDR2 FQNEAQ (reference sequence). This CDR3 has 15 residues. V gave up 2 bases and J gave up 4 bases, with 11 bases separating them. This CDR3 is CASSLSLGPTGELFF. Written as DNA, the CDR3 is TGTGCCAGCAGCTTATCACTGGGCCCCACCGGGGAGCTGTTTTTT.

V is TRBV4-2 and J is TRBJ2-3; no firm D call. V shed 0 bases and J shed 2 bases, with 9 bases lying between them. Germline CDR1 and CDR2: LGHNA and YNFKEQ. The CDR3 runs to 15 residues. The CDR3 protein is CASSQDEADTDTQYF. The CDR3 DNA sequence: TGTGCCAGCAGCCAAGATGAAGCCGACACAGATACGCAGTATTTT.

This clonotype has only a few counts. The CDR3 DNA is TGCGCCAGCAGCTTGGCGCCAGCTAATGAAAAACTGTTTTTT. Translation: CASSLAPANEKLFF. The chain carries TRBV5-1 and TRBJ1-4; D not certain. The CDR3 has 14 amino acids. V dropped 0 bases and J dropped 3 bases, with 6 bases sitting between them. Germline-derived CDR1 and CDR2 are SGHRS and YFSETQ.

This clonotype was seen a few times. The CDR3 coding sequence is TGCGCCAGCAGCTTGGTCGGACTAGGGAACAATGAGCAGTTCTTC. Encoded protein: CASSLVGLGNNEQFF. The chain uses TRBV5-1 and TRBJ2-1; 7 nucleotides align to TRBD2. J lost 5 bases, V lost 0 bases, and 5 bases had no gene match. CDR3 length equals 15 residues. CDR1 and CDR2 from the germline V gene are SGHRS and YFSETQ. Based on the CDR3 plus reference TRBV5-1 and TRBJ2-1, the full variable domain is KAGVTQTPRYLIKTRGQQVTLSCSPISGHRSVSWYQQTPGQGLQFLFEYFSETQRNKGNFPGRFSGRQFSNSRSEMNVSTLELGDSALYLCASSLVGLGNNEQFFGPGTRLTVL.

The CDR3 DNA reads TGCAGCGTTCGGGGGGCTAGCGGATACAATGAGCAGTTCTTC. Translating gives CSVRGASGYNEQFF. The chain couples TRBV29-1 to TRBJ2-1; a possible D gene is TRBD2 (7 bases). CDR1 SQVTM and CDR2 ANQGSEA come from the germline V gene. Trimming left V 5 bases short and J 4 bases short, with 15 bases between. CDR3 length: 14 residues.

This sequence joins TRBV6-1 and TRBJ1-2, with 7 bases matching TRBD1. There are 15 residues in the CDR3. Germline-derived CDR1 and CDR2 are MNHNS and SASEGT. The junction had 7 bases not matched to a gene; V was cut back by 5 bases and J by 1 base. Written as DNA, the CDR3 is TGTGCCAGCAGTCTTCAGGGGGGGATTAACTATGGCTACACCTTC. Protein sequence: CASSLQGGINYGYTF.

On this clonotype: Sequence at one end of the junction differs from germline and may be a read error. V gene TRBV5-6 combines with J gene TRBJ2-6; D gene ambiguous. The CDR3 runs to 15 residues. The germline V gene encodes CDR1 SGHDT and CDR2 YYEEEE. The CDR3 sequence is CASNLGYLGANVLTF. CDR3 DNA sequence: TGTGCCAGCAACTTGGGGTATCTTGGGGCCAACGTCCTGACTTTC.